This TCR beta chain was observed in a study of cytotoxic CD8 clonotypes in ibrutinib-treated CLL (dated by TCRdb to 2020 to 2023). Background for the entire study: In this cohort, around 14 patients were treatment-naive and approximately twelve were relapsed/refractory, while around 18 had unmutated IGHV. Responses were partial in roughly 24 patients and complete in 2; after median about 63 months follow-up, 14 stayed in remission and approximately twelve progressed. The response samples were drawn at a median of 12 months into treatment, with a range of roughly 6 to 40 months. On average, each sample yielded around 250,000 productive templates and 85,000 to 95,000 productive rearrangements. Of the 86 people in the trial, 25 to 30 had longitudinal samples available. Cryopreserved peripheral blood mononuclear cells were obtained before treatment, at response, and at either sustained remission or disease progression. Every remission and progressive disease sample was obtained while ibrutinib was still being received by the patients. Findings and caveats that apply to the study as a whole: Baseline clonality exceeded that of age-matched healthy donors and correlated strongly with circulating CD8+ T-cell counts. Public clonotypes were found to be uncommon and were observed to contract or remain stable during treatment; the increase in clonality was shown to reflect expansion of private clonotypes at ibrutinib response. Sampling times were not matched between patients in sustained remission and patients whose disease was progressing, and lymph node repertoires were not examined. Clonality rose at ibrutinib response, remained stable during sustained remission, and dropped back toward baseline at progression.

What the time point label conveys for this sample: progressive disease on ibrutinib. Roughly 2 micrograms of genomic DNA were extracted from cryopreserved PBMCs for TCR beta library preparation. High-throughput TCR beta sequencing was performed on longitudinal blood samples from CLL patients receiving ibrutinib monotherapy. The patients took part in an open-label, single-center phase 2 trial of ibrutinib monotherapy. As to this clone: There is no known antigen for this receptor. Per-nucleotide qualities are absent, and no much larger clonotype sits a single base away.

After removal of 0 bases from V and 0 bases from J, the junction retains 20 bases not matched to a gene. CDR1 SGHRS and CDR2 YFSETQ were looked up in the germline V gene. The CDR3 goes from the cysteine to the phenylalanine over 22 residues. CDR3 DNA is the only sequence kept; it has 66 bases, read in frame from the first base. On a MiSeq, deep resolution sequencing aimed for a depth between 1 in 1 million and 1 in 200,000 T cells, with each clonotype covered approximately 10x on average. The immunoSEQ hsTCRB Kit was used to generate the TCR beta libraries. In the paper's pipeline: Data were analyzed with ImmunoSEQ Data Assistant and ImmunoSEQ Analyzer, with V, D and J genes assigned per IMGT definitions. Clonality, with values ranging from 0 to 1, was calculated as one minus the normalized Shannon entropy of productive rearrangement frequencies. Public clonotype analysis was restricted to overrepresented clonotypes comprising at least 0.05% of each patient's repertoire. About twelve repertoires from age-matched healthy donors, obtained from immuneACCESS, served as clonality controls. TCRdb holds this immuneACCESS table with in-frame rearrangements only. Some clones are missing; in checked studies, unresolved V genes explain under half, and the rest has no known cause. For V, J and clone size, that table is used; D and trimming come from the DNA. This sample is represented by approximately 24,000 clones; around 74% of them were singletons. Jointly, the top ten make up about 53% of the sample.

Sequencing used PBMCs, obtained at disease progression, from a patient treated with ibrutinib. This TCR derives from a human donor with chronic lymphocytic leukemia. The sequence joins TRBV5-1 to TRBJ2-4, and TRBD2 aligns with 8 junction nucleotides. The CDR3 corresponds to CASSLAGTRAPFGWLAKNIQYF. Here is the DNA: TGCGCCAGCAGCTTGGCCGGGACTAGGGCCCCGTTTGGCTGGTTAGCCAAAAACATTCAGTACTTC.